These 8 T cell receptor beta chains were sequenced from one sample in a study of blood T cell repertoires in COVID-19. Profiled with immunoSEQ multiplex PCR; TCRdb holds only in-frame clones, not every one. The sample has over 300,000 clones, roughly nine tenths seen once; the top ten hold about 6%. Sequencing used peripheral blood. Every receptor here comes from a man younger than 35 who had recovered from COVID-19.

The chain is built from TRBV5-1 and TRBJ1-2, with TRBD1 as a possible D gene (5 bases). V lost 4 bases and J lost 2, with 18 bases in between. The CDR3 extends over 16 amino acids. Germline CDR1 and CDR2: SGHRS and YFSETQ. CDR3 in amino acids: CASSPFGGMGNYGYTF. In nucleotides, the CDR3 is TGCGCCAGCAGCCCATTCGGGGGGATGGGGAACTATGGCTACACCTTC.

This clone was picked up one time. CDR3 loop: CASSLEAGGSEQYF. CDR3 in DNA: TGCGCCAGCAGCTTGGAGGCGGGGGGCAGCGAGCAGTACTTC. This chain connects TRBV5-1 to TRBJ2-7, with 8 positions matching TRBD2. Germline lookup yields CDR1 SGHRS and CDR2 YFSETQ. This CDR3 region has 14 residues. The ends lost 0 bases at V and 6 bases at J; junction bases unmatched: 5.

The CDR3 coding sequence is TGTGCCAGCAGCGTTAAGATGCGACAGGGAGATTCACCCCTCCACTTT. Translated, it gives CASSVKMRQGDSPLHF. The rearrangement joins TRBV7-2 to TRBJ1-6, with TRBD1 matching 7 bases. V shed 5 bases and J 8 bases; nucleotides not matched to a gene: 12. Germline V CDR1 and CDR2: SGHTA, FQGNSA. The CDR3 loop spans 16 amino acids.

The rearrangement links TRBV15 to TRBJ1-4, with no clear D. Trimming stripped 0 bases from V and 8 bases from J, with 13 bases between. In germline, CDR1 is LNHNV, CDR2 YYDKDF (reference sequence). The CDR3 spans 15 residues. The CDR3 coding sequence is TGTGCCACCAGCAGAGATCCCGTGGCTAGAGAAAAACTGTTTTTT. The encoded protein is CATSRDPVAREKLFF.

To note about this clone: The same CDR3 also results from other DNA sequences found in this sample. The rearrangement links TRBV27 to TRBJ2-7, with TRBD1 matching over 11 bases. Germline CDR1 is MNHEY and CDR2 is SMNVEV (reference sequence). V was pared by 4 bases and J by 4 bases, with 3 bases of the junction left unmatched. The CDR3 totals 14 residues. The CDR3 DNA is TGTGCCAGCAGTTCGGACAGGGGGCCGTACGAGCAGTACTTC. Its translation: CASSSDRGPYEQYF.

This sequence joins TRBV30 and TRBJ1-5, with 7 bases that match TRBD1. V was pared by 2 bases and J by 6 bases, with 4 bases of the junction left unmatched. From germline, CDR1 is GTSNPN and CDR2 SVGIG (reference sequence). The CDR3 spans 13 residues. In nucleotides, the CDR3 is TGTGCCTGGAGTCAGGGGGAAAGTCAGCCCCAGCATTTT. Its protein product is CAWSQGESQPQHF.

This clone was recorded once. The chain combines TRBV7-8 with TRBJ1-2; 8 positions agree with TRBD1. V gave up 6 bases and J gave up 4 bases; unmatched junction bases: 4. In germline, CDR1 is SGHVS, CDR2 FQNEAQ. There are 13 residues in the CDR3. The CDR3 DNA reads as TGTGCCAGCAGGAAGGGGACAGGCTATGGCTACACCTTC. The encoded protein is CASRKGTGYGYTF. Full variable domain (remainder filled in from reference TRBV7-8 and TRBJ1-2): GAGVSQSPRYKVAKRGQDVALRCDPISGHVSLFWYQQALGQGPEFLTYFQNEAQLDKSGLPSDRFFAERPEGSVSTLKIQRTQQEDSAVYLCASRKGTGYGYTFGSGTRLTVV.

The chain recombines TRBV14 with TRBJ2-7; possible D gene TRBD1, 6 bases. The V gene's germline CDR1 is SGHDN and CDR2 FVKESK. CDR3 length equals 16 residues. V was pared by 4 bases and J by 3 bases, with 19 bases between. The CDR3 DNA reads TGTGCCAGCAGCCCCCCCCCGGGAACAGGGTTCTACGAGCAGTACTTC. Encoded protein: CASSPPPGTGFYEQYF.